This passage covers 15 T cell receptor beta chains from one sample sequenced in a study of cytomegalovirus exposure and HLA in healthy donors. The study ran its PCR with 60 Vbeta and 13 Jbeta primers. Repertoires were generated with immunoSEQ multiplex PCR, while TCRdb's copy carries only in-frame clones and drops some. This table has 80,000 to 100,000 clones, more than 60% appearing once. The sequenced sample consisted of PBMCs. The source is a man aged 50 to 60 in good health and CMV-seronegative.

V usage is TRBV29-1 and J usage is TRBJ2-7, with TRBD1 matching over 7 bases. Germline CDR1 reads SQVTM; CDR2 reads ANQGSEA. With 6 bases clipped from V and 2 bases from J, the junction kept 7 bases outside the gene matches. The CDR3 is 13 amino acids. The CDR3 spells CSVRRTGTYEQYF. DNA for the CDR3: TGCAGCGTGAGGAGGACAGGAACCTACGAGCAGTACTTC.

The chain links TRBV5-1 to TRBJ2-1; no clear D gene. The CDR3 spans 10 residues. The V end lost 4 bases, the J end lost 9 bases, and 5 bases lay between the germline ends. Germline CDR1 is SGHRS and CDR2 is YFSETQ. CDR3 sequence (DNA): TGCGCCAGCAGCGGGCCTGAGCAGTTCTTC. This gives the protein CASSGPEQFF. The variable domain in full, completed from reference TRBV5-1 and TRBJ2-1, reads KAGVTQTPRYLIKTRGQQVTLSCSPISGHRSVSWYQQTPGQGLQFLFEYFSETQRNKGNFPGRFSGRQFSNSRSEMNVSTLELGDSALYLCASSGPEQFFGPGTRLTVL.

The chain has TRBV6-5 and TRBJ2-3, with a possible D match to TRBD2 (7 bases). The CDR3 spans 14 residues. With 6 bases removed from V and 2 bases from J, the gap between germline ends came to 12 bases. Germline V gene sequence: CDR1 MNHEY, CDR2 SVGAGI. CDR3 in DNA: TGTGCCAGCAGCCAAGGGGGGGCCACAGATACGCAGTATTTT. As protein: CASSQGGATDTQYF.

The chain recombines TRBV12-5 with TRBJ2-2; D is unresolved. Trimming took off 5 bases at V and 6 bases at J, with 7 bases between the two ends. Germline V lookup: CDR1 LGHNT, CDR2 FRNRAP. CDR3 length equals 12 residues. This CDR3 is CASGPSSGELFF. The CDR3 DNA follows: TGTGCTAGTGGTCCTTCGTCCGGGGAGCTGTTTTTT.

This clone has just a few counts. The CDR3 is CASSLVSGNTEAFF. CDR3 bases: TGTGCCAGCAGCTTAGTATCCGGGAACACTGAAGCTTTCTTT. J is TRBJ1-1 and V is TRBV7-8; D is uncertain. Germline V CDR1 and CDR2: SGHVS, FQNEAQ. V dropped 1 base and J dropped 1 base, with 7 bases sitting between them. The CDR3 loop spans 14 amino acids.

Only a few counts were recorded for this clone. The chain couples TRBV7-9 to TRBJ2-7; D is perhaps TRBD1 (6 bases). The CDR3 is made up of 15 amino acids. Trimming removed 3 bases at V and 0 bases at J, with 12 bases between. CDR1 is SEHNR, CDR2 FQNEAQ, per germline (reference sequence). The CDR3 here is CASSFRQDPSYEQYF. The CDR3, as DNA: TGTGCCAGCAGCTTTCGACAGGACCCCTCCTACGAGCAGTACTTC. The full variable domain, its missing parts supplied by reference TRBV7-9 and TRBJ2-7, is DTGVSQNPRHKITKRGQNVTFRCDPISEHNRLYWYRQTLGQGPEFLTYFQNEAQLEKSRLLSDRFSAERPKGSFSTLEIQRTEQGDSAMYLCASSFRQDPSYEQYFGPGTRLTVT.

The rearrangement uses TRBV7-6 and TRBJ2-1; 7 nucleotides align to TRBD1. The J segment lost 4 bases and the V segment lost 1 base, leaving 7 bases of the junction unmatched. The length of the CDR3 is 16 residues. Germline values: CDR1 SGHVS, CDR2 FNYEAQ. The CDR3 region is CASSLEGRGLYNEQFF. CDR3 DNA: TGTGCCAGCAGCTTAGAGGGTAGGGGGCTTTACAATGAGCAGTTCTTC.

The CDR3 DNA reads as TGTGCCTGGAGGGGGACAGGGCCCTACGAGCAGTACTTC. Translating it yields CAWRGTGPYEQYF. The chain has TRBV30 and TRBJ2-7; TRBD1 aligns across 9 bases. This CDR3 is built from 13 residues. The V segment lost 3 bases and the J segment 2 bases; nucleotides outside the gene matches: 2. The germline V gene has CDR1 GTSNPN and CDR2 SVGIG (reference sequence).

The gene calls are TRBV6-6 and TRBJ1-1; D is possibly TRBD1 (6 bases). The CDR3 runs 13 residues. The V end was cut by 3 bases, the J end by 6 bases, with 11 bases between. CDR1 MNHNY and CDR2 SVGAGI come from the germline V gene (reference sequence). CDR3 nucleotides: TGTGCCAGCAGTTATGACGGGGGGCCTGAAGCTTTCTTT. Its protein product is CASSYDGGPEAFF.

This chain uses TRBV28 with TRBJ2-7, with 10 bases aligning to TRBD1. This CDR3 has 14 amino acids. The J segment lost 6 bases and the V segment lost 5 bases, leaving 7 bases of the junction unmatched. CDR1 is MDHEN, CDR2 SYDVKM, per germline. The CDR3, as DNA: TGTGCCAGCAGTCCGGGACAGGGGTCGAGCGAGCAGTACTTC. It codes for CASSPGQGSSEQYF.

This chain uses TRBV9 with TRBJ2-1; 7 bases fit TRBD2. Per germline, CDR1 SGDLS and CDR2 YYNGEE. Trimming at V came to 0 bases and at J to 2 bases, leaving 5 bases not matched to a gene. The CDR3 is made up of 16 amino acids. The CDR3 loop is CASSVVAGVTYNEQFF. The CDR3 nucleotides read TGTGCCAGCAGCGTAGTGGCGGGGGTGACCTACAATGAGCAGTTCTTC.

The CDR3 DNA follows: TGTGCTAGTGGTGTTGGGGGGGCTGGAAACACCATATATTTT. Protein product: CASGVGGAGNTIYF. The chain recombines TRBV12-5 with TRBJ1-3, with a tentative D call TRBD1 (5 bases). Germline assignment: CDR1 LGHNT and CDR2 FRNRAP. This CDR3 has 14 residues. The V end lost 5 bases, the J end lost 2 bases, and 10 bases lay between the germline ends.

The chain is built from TRBV4-2 and TRBJ1-6; D call uncertain. Trimming stripped 1 base from V and 9 bases from J, with 13 bases between. The germline V gene encodes CDR1 LGHNA and CDR2 YNFKEQ. The CDR3 extends over 15 amino acids. For the CDR3, the DNA is TGTGCCAGCAGCCAAGTGCAGCAGGCTGGTTCACCCCTCCACTTT. This gives the protein CASSQVQQAGSPLHF.

J is TRBJ2-7 and V is TRBV10-1, with 9 bases aligning to TRBD1. CDR3 length: 15 residues. CDR1 is WNHNN, CDR2 SYGVQD, per germline (reference sequence). V shed 3 bases, J shed 3 bases, and the junction held 6 bases outside the gene matches. CDR3 sequence (DNA): TGCGCCAGCAGTGACCCGGGACAGGGCGTCTACGAGCAGTACTTC. Its protein is CASSDPGQGVYEQYF.

The CDR3 DNA reads TGTGCCAGTAGTATACGGGACAGGGGCATGGATGAGCAGTTCTTC. Protein: CASSIRDRGMDEQFF. The chain is built from TRBV19 and TRBJ2-1; 10 bases map to TRBD1. The V gene end was trimmed by 2 bases and the J gene end by 8 bases; junction bases not matched to a gene: 6. CDR1 and CDR2 from the germline V gene are LNHDA and SQIVND (reference sequence). CDR3 length: 15 residues.